The 9 T cell receptor beta chains given below trace back to one sample, sequenced in a study of graft-versus-host responses after intestinal transplantation. Profiled with immunoSEQ multiplex PCR; TCRdb holds only in-frame clones, not every one. Of under 140,000 clones detected, around 93% appear once; the ten largest clones hold about 0.51%. For these TCRs, the target antigens are not known. The sample was unstimulated CD8+ T cells sorted from spleen or lymph node cells, taken before intestinal transplant. Every receptor here comes from a human donor who received an intestinal transplant.

The chain combines TRBV7-9 with TRBJ2-1; D remains unclear. CDR1 SEHNR and CDR2 FQNEAQ come from the germline V gene (reference sequence). This CDR3 contains 13 residues. The V gene lost 1 base and the J gene lost 9 bases, with 10 bases spanning the gap. The CDR3 protein is CASSLVLGGEQFF. The CDR3 DNA follows: TGTGCCAGCAGCTTAGTTCTAGGTGGTGAGCAGTTCTTC.

This chain uses TRBV19 with TRBJ2-1; perhaps TRBD2 as D (5 bases). CDR3 length: 15 amino acids. The V end was cut by 6 bases, the J end by 4 bases, with 16 bases between. The germline gives CDR1 LNHDA, CDR2 SQIVND (reference sequence). CDR3 sequence reads: CASSVLVAGYNEQFF. CDR3 sequence (DNA): TGTGCCAGTAGCGTACTAGTGGCCGGATACAATGAGCAGTTCTTC.

The chain has TRBV27 and TRBJ2-1, with no clear D. The CDR3 has 14 amino acids. The V end lost 2 bases, the J end lost 3 bases, and 8 bases lay between the germline ends. Germline values: CDR1 MNHEY, CDR2 SMNVEV (reference sequence). For the CDR3, the DNA is TGTGCCAGCAGTTTAGGGCTTTACTACAATGAGCAGTTCTTC. It translates to CASSLGLYYNEQFF.

J is TRBJ1-2 and V is TRBV6-5; no definite D call. This CDR3 region has 12 residues. The germline gives CDR1 MNHEY, CDR2 SVGAGI. Trimming took off 6 bases at V and 0 bases at J, with 5 bases between the two ends. CDR3 DNA: TGTGCCAGCAGGGATCCTAACTATGGCTACACCTTC. This encodes CASRDPNYGYTF.

This clone was detected a few times. This chain uses TRBV28 with TRBJ1-2, with TRBD1 identical over 8 bases. In germline, CDR1 is MDHEN, CDR2 SYDVKM. V shed 4 bases, J shed 8 bases, and the junction held 6 bases outside the gene matches. The CDR3 length is 13 residues. In DNA, the CDR3 is TGTGCCAGCAGTTCCCAGGGGGCGGGGGGCTACACCTTC. Translation gives CASSSQGAGGYTF.

J is TRBJ2-7 and V is TRBV5-4; D remains ambiguous. The germline V gene has CDR1 SGHNT and CDR2 YYREEE (reference sequence). The V end was cut by 1 base, the J end by 3 bases, with 5 bases between. The CDR3 contains 12 residues. The CDR3 sequence: CASSLNIYEQYF. The DNA of the CDR3 is TGTGCCAGCAGCTTGAATATCTACGAGCAGTACTTC. Looking up the rest from reference TRBV5-4 and TRBJ2-7 gives the full variable domain: ETGVTQSPTHLIKTRGQQVTLRCSSQSGHNTVSWYQQALGQGPQFIFQYYREEENGRGNFPPRFSGLQFPNYSSELNVNALELDDSALYLCASSLNIYEQYFGPGTRLTVT.

The chain is built from TRBV13 and TRBJ2-7; D might be TRBD2 (6 bases). Germline assignment: CDR1 PRHDT and CDR2 FYEKMQ (reference sequence). V gave up 4 bases and J gave up 6 bases, with 16 bases separating them. There are 14 residues in the CDR3. CDR3 DNA: TGTGCCAGCAGCTCCAAATCACTAGCTTCCGAGCAGTACTTC. Translation gives CASSSKSLASEQYF.

The rearrangement links TRBV7-8 to TRBJ1-4, with 7 bases matching TRBD1. This CDR3 spans 15 amino acids. V was pared by 5 bases and J by 4 bases, with 7 bases of the junction left unmatched. The V gene's germline CDR1 is SGHVS and CDR2 FQNEAQ. Here the CDR3 DNA reads TGTGCCAGCAGCCACACAGGGGCGTTTAATGAAAAACTGTTTTTT. Its protein is CASSHTGAFNEKLFF.

This rearrangement joins TRBV10-3 to TRBJ1-2, with a possible D match to TRBD1 (5 bases). The CDR3 has 17 amino acids. Trimming stripped 1 base from V and 8 bases from J, with 23 bases between. Germline loops: CDR1 ENHRY, CDR2 SYGVKD. CDR3: CAISEFHQGAEEVGYTF. The CDR3 nucleotides read TGTGCCATCAGTGAGTTCCACCAGGGAGCAGAAGAGGTGGGCTACACCTTC.